This passage covers 16 T cell receptor beta chains from one sample sequenced in a study of blood T cell repertoires in COVID-19. The method was immunoSEQ multiplex PCR; TCRdb's version includes in-frame clones alone and lacks a portion of them. Among 130,000 to 150,000 clones listed, roughly 90% were seen once. The sequenced material came from PBMCs or T cells enriched from blood (not recorded which). The source of these receptors is a woman between 25 and 40 years old with acute COVID-19.

This clone was recorded only once. The chain employs TRBV10-3 and TRBJ2-5; the match to TRBD2 covers 11 bases. The V and J ends lost 10 bases and 5 bases, in that order; junction bases with no gene match: 6. The CDR3 runs 13 residues. In germline, CDR1 is ENHRY, CDR2 SYGVKD. The CDR3 spells CATTSGISETQYF. Here the CDR3 DNA reads TGTGCCACGACTAGCGGGATTTCGGAGACCCAGTACTTC.

V and J are TRBV27 and TRBJ2-3, with D tentatively TRBD1 (5 bases). V was pared by 2 bases and J by 2 bases, with 14 bases between. Germline values: CDR1 MNHEY, CDR2 SMNVEV (reference sequence). The CDR3 consists of 16 residues. CDR3 region: CASSLQGQFPTDTQYF. In DNA, the CDR3 is TGTGCCAGCAGTTTACAGGGTCAATTCCCCACAGATACGCAGTATTTT.

V gene TRBV5-4 combines with J gene TRBJ1-1; TRBD1 matches at 8 bases. J was trimmed by 7 bases and V by 4 bases; bases with no gene match: 12. This CDR3 is built from 15 residues. The germline gives CDR1 SGHNT, CDR2 YYREEE (reference sequence). The DNA of the CDR3 is TGTGCCAGCAGCCAGCGGGAAAAGGGACAGGTTGAAGCTTTCTTT. It translates to CASSQREKGQVEAFF.

This chain links TRBV7-8 with TRBJ2-1; weak D call: TRBD2 (5 bases). The ends were cut back, 0 bases at V and 2 bases at J, with 20 bases in the middle. From germline, CDR1 is SGHVS and CDR2 FQNEAQ. There are 19 residues in the CDR3. CDR3 amino acids: CASSLAEAGLRTTYNEQFF. DNA of the CDR3: TGTGCCAGCAGCTTAGCGGAGGCTGGCCTTCGGACCACCTACAATGAGCAGTTCTTC.

The rearrangement uses TRBV27 and TRBJ2-3; maybe TRBD1 (5 bases). V lost 2 bases to trimming and J lost 2 bases, with 11 bases between them. Germline V gene sequence: CDR1 MNHEY, CDR2 SMNVEV (reference sequence). This CDR3 is 15 amino acids long. As DNA, the CDR3 is TGTGCCAGCAGTTTAGGTGGACATTTCACAGATACGCAGTATTTT. Translated, it gives CASSLGGHFTDTQYF.

The rearrangement uses TRBV9 and TRBJ2-1; TRBD1 matches 8 bases. This CDR3 contains 14 residues. The germline V gene encodes CDR1 SGDLS and CDR2 YYNGEE. Trimming removed 4 bases from V and 8 bases from J; junction bases left unmatched: 8. CDR3 region: CASSPGQETYEQFF. The CDR3 coding sequence is TGTGCCAGCAGCCCGGGACAGGAGACTTATGAGCAGTTCTTC.

The chain is built from TRBV21-1 and TRBJ1-5; no DNA check was done on the table's D call, TRBD1. TRBV21-1 is a pseudogene. The CDR3 consists of 18 residues. The CDR3 nucleotides read TGTGCCAGCAGCAAAGATCCAGGGGGCGTTTTTAGCAATCAGCCCCAGCATTTT. It yields the protein CASSKDPGGVFSNQPQHF.

This chain links TRBV5-4 with TRBJ2-1; 7 bases line up with TRBD2. V was clipped by 3 bases and J by 6 bases; unmatched bases: 9. This CDR3 comprises 15 residues. Germline V gives CDR1 SGHNT, CDR2 YYREEE (reference sequence). The DNA for the CDR3 is TGTGCCAGCAGCTCTCTCGGGACTACCCTCAATGAGCAGTTCTTC. It codes for CASSSLGTTLNEQFF.

The V call is TRBV18, the J call TRBJ2-2, with 11 bases aligning to TRBD2. Trimming removed 2 bases from V and 4 bases from J; junction bases left unmatched: 3. The CDR3 runs to 16 residues. Germline CDR1 is KGHSH and CDR2 is LQKENI. The CDR3 coding sequence is TGTGCCAGCTCACCAACTAGCGGGAGTGGCACCGGGGAGCTGTTTTTT. It translates to CASSPTSGSGTGELFF.

A word on this clone: This sample includes further DNA sequences coding for the same CDR3. The chain carries TRBV9 and TRBJ1-2; TRBD1 aligns across 7 bases. The junction had 4 bases not matched to a gene; V was cut back by 0 bases and J by 2 bases. This CDR3 is built from 15 residues. CDR1 SGDLS and CDR2 YYNGEE come from the germline V gene. CDR3 protein: CASSVALGQNYGYTF. CDR3 in DNA: TGTGCCAGCAGCGTAGCTTTGGGACAGAACTATGGCTACACCTTC.

The V and J genes are TRBV7-2 and TRBJ1-2; 9 positions match TRBD1. The CDR3 runs 17 residues. CDR1 and CDR2 (germline): SGHTA, FQGNSA. Unmatched junction bases numbered 15, after V lost 5 bases and J lost 5 bases. The CDR3 bases are TGTGCCAGCAGCCCTAAACCGGGACAGGGCCCCCCTTATGGCTACACCTTC. This gives the protein CASSPKPGQGPPYGYTF.

A few counts support this clone. V usage is TRBV25-1 and J usage is TRBJ2-5, with TRBD1 matching over 8 bases. CDR3 length equals 15 residues. The V gene end was trimmed by 3 bases and the J gene end by 0 bases; junction bases not matched to a gene: 3. Germline V gene data show CDR1 as MGHDK and CDR2 as SYGVNS. The CDR3 loop reads CASSEDRAHQETQYF. The CDR3 DNA sequence: TGTGCCAGCAGTGAGGACAGGGCGCACCAAGAGACCCAGTACTTC.

This chain connects TRBV28 to TRBJ2-5; TRBD1 matches at 12 bases. V trimming: 6 bases; J trimming: 7 bases; junction bases outside the gene matches: 9. Looked up from germline, CDR1 is MDHEN and CDR2 is SYDVKM. CDR3 length: 15 residues. In DNA, the CDR3 is TGTGCCAGCAGCCTCGGGACAGGGGGCTTTTGGACCCAGTACTTC. Amino acids: CASSLGTGGFWTQYF.

V is TRBV19 and J is TRBJ2-7; no firm D call. This CDR3 is 13 amino acids long. Germline V lookup: CDR1 LNHDA, CDR2 SQIVND (reference sequence). V was cut by 6 bases and J by 0 bases, with 9 bases left in between. In DNA form, the CDR3 reads TGTGCCAGTAGGTTGGCCAGCTCCTACGAGCAGTACTTC. Amino acid sequence: CASRLASSYEQYF. Full variable domain (remainder filled in from reference TRBV19 and TRBJ2-7): DGGITQSPKYLFRKEGQNVTLSCEQNLNHDAMYWYRQDPGQGLRLIYYSQIVNDFQKGDIAEGYSVSREKKESFPLTVTSAQKNPTAFYLCASRLASSYEQYFGPGTRLTVT.

The chain combines TRBV7-9 with TRBJ2-5; 10 bases line up with TRBD2. This CDR3 has 14 residues. The junction had 8 bases not matched to a gene; V was cut back by 6 bases and J by 7 bases. Germline lookup yields CDR1 SEHNR and CDR2 FQNEAQ (reference sequence). The CDR3 DNA reads TGTGCCAGCAGTTCTAGCGGGAGTTCGGGGACCCAGTACTTC. Its translation: CASSSSGSSGTQYF.

The V and J genes are TRBV19 and TRBJ1-5, with D tentatively TRBD1 (6 bases). V dropped 9 bases and J dropped 0 bases, with 15 bases sitting between them. This CDR3 has 15 residues. The germline gives CDR1 LNHDA, CDR2 SQIVND (reference sequence). The CDR3 DNA reads TGTGCCAGCCGGGACAACCTTAATAGCAATCAGCCCCAGCATTTT. The encoded protein is CASRDNLNSNQPQHF.